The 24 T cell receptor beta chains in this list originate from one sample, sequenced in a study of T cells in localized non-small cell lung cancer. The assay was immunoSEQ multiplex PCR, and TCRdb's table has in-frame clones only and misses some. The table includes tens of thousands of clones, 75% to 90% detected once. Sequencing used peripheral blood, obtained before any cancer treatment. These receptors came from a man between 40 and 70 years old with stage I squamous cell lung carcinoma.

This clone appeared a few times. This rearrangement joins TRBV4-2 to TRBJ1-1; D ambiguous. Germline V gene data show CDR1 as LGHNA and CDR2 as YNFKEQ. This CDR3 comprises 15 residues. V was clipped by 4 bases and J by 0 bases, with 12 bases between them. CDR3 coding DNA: TGTGCCAGCAGCCCAGAGAAAAGTCTGAACACTGAAGCTTTCTTT. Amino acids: CASSPEKSLNTEAFF.

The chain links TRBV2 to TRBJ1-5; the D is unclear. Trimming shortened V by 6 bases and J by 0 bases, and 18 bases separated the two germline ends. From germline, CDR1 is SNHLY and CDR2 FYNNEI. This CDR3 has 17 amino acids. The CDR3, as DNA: TGTGCCAGCAGCGAGAAGGTCCAGTCTTATAGCAATCAGCCCCAGCATTTT. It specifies CASSEKVQSYSNQPQHF.

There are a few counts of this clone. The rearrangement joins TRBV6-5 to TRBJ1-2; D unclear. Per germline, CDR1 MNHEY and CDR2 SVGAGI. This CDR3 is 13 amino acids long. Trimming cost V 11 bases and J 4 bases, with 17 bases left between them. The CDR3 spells CAARRDPTYGYTF. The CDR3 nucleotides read TGTGCCGCGCGCCGGGATCCGACCTATGGCTACACCTTC.

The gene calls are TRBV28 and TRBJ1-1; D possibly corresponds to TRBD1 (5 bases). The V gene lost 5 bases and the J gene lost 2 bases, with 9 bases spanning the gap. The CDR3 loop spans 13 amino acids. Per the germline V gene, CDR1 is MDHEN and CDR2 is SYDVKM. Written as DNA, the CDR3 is TGTGCCAGCAGTCTCGGGACTAACACTGAAGCTTTCTTT. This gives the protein CASSLGTNTEAFF.

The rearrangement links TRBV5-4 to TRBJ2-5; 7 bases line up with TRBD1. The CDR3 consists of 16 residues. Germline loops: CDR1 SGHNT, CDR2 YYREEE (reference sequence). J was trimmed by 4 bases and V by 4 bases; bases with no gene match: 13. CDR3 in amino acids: CASSLHVMTGRETQYF. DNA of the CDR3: TGTGCCAGCAGCCTACACGTGATGACAGGGAGAGAGACCCAGTACTTC. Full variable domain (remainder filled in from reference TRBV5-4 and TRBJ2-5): ETGVTQSPTHLIKTRGQQVTLRCSSQSGHNTVSWYQQALGQGPQFIFQYYREEENGRGNFPPRFSGLQFPNYSSELNVNALELDDSALYLCASSLHVMTGRETQYFGPGTRLLVL.

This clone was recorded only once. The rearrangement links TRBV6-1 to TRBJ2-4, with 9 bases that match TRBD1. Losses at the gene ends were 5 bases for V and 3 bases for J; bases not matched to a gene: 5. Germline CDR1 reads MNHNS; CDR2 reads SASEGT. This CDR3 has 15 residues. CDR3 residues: CASSTPTGGKNIQYF. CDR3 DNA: TGTGCCAGCAGTACCCCGACAGGGGGCAAAAACATTCAGTACTTC.

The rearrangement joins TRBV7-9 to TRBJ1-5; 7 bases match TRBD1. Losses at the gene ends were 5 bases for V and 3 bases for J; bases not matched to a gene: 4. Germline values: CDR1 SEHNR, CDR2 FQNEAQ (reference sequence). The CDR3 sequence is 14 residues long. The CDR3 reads CASSRDSYNQPQHF. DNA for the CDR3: TGTGCCAGCAGCCGGGACAGCTACAATCAGCCCCAGCATTTT.

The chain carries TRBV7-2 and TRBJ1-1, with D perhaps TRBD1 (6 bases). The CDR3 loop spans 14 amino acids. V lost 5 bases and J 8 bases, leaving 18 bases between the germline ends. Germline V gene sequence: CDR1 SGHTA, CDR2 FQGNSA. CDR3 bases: TGTGCCAGCAGCGCCGATTCAGGGGAGGACGAAGCTTTCTTT. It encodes CASSADSGEDEAFF.

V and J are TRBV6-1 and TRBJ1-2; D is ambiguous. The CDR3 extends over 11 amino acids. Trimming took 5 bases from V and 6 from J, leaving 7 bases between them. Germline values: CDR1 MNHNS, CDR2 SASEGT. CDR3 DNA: TGTGCCAGCAGTTACAGCCATGGCTACACCTTC. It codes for CASSYSHGYTF.

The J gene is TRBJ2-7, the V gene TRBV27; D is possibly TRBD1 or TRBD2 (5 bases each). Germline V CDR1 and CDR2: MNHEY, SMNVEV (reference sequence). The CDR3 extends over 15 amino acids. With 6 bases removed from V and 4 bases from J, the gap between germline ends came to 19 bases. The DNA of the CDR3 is TGTGCCAGCAGCAGAGACGGGGCAGGGTCGTACGAGCAGTACTTC. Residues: CASSRDGAGSYEQYF.

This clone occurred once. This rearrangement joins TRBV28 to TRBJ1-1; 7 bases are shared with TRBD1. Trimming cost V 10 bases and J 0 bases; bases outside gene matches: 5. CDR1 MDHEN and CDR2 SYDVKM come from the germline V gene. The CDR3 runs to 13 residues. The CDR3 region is CAIQGQMNTEAFF. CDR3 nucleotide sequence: TGTGCCATTCAGGGACAGATGAACACTGAAGCTTTCTTT.

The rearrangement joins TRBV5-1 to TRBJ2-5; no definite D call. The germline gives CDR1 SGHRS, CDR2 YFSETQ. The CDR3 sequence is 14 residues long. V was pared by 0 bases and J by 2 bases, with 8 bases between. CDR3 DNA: TGCGCCAGCAGCTTGGAACAGCTTCAAGAGACCCAGTACTTC. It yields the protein CASSLEQLQETQYF.

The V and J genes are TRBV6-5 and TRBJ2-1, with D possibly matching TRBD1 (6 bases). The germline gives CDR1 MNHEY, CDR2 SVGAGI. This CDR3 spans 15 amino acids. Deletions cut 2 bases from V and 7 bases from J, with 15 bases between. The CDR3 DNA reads TGTGCCAGCAGTTACCCTCCCAGGGGCAAAAATGAGCAGTTCTTC. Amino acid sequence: CASSYPPRGKNEQFF.

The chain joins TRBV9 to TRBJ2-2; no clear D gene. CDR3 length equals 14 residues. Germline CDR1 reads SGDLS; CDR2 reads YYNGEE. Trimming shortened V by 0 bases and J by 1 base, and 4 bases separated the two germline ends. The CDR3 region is CASSVGRNTGELFF. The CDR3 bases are TGTGCCAGCAGCGTAGGACGGAACACCGGGGAGCTGTTTTTT.

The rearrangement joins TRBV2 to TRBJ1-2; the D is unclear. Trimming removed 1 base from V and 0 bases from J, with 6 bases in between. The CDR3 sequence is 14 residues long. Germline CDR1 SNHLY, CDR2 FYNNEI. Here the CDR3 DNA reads TGTGCCAGCAGTGAAGGTTGGGCTAACTATGGCTACACCTTC. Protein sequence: CASSEGWANYGYTF.

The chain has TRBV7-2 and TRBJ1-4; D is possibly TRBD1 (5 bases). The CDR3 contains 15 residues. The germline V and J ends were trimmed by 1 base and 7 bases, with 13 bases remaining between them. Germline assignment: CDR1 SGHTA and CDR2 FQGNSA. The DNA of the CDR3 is TGTGCCAGCAGCTTAGGTCCAGGGCCGTCTGAAAAACTGTTTTTT. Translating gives CASSLGPGPSEKLFF.

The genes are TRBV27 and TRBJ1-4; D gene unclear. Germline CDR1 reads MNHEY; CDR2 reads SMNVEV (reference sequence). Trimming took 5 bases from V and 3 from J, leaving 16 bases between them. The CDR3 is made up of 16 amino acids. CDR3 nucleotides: TGTGCCAGCAGTCCAACCCCTTTAGCCTCTAATGAAAAACTGTTTTTT. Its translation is CASSPTPLASNEKLFF.

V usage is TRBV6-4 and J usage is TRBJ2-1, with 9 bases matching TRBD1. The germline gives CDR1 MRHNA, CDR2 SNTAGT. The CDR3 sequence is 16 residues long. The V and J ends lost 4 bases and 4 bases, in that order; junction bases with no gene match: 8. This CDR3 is CASSVTGTGFYNEQFF. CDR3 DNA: TGTGCCAGCAGTGTTACCGGGACAGGGTTTTACAATGAGCAGTTCTTC.

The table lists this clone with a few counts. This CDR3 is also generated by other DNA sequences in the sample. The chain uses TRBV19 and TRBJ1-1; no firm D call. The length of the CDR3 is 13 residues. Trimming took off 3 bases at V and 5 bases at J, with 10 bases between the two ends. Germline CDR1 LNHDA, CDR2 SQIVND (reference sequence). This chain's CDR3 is CASSIGGNTEAFF. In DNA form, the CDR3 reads TGTGCCAGTAGTATTGGTGGGAATACTGAAGCTTTCTTT.

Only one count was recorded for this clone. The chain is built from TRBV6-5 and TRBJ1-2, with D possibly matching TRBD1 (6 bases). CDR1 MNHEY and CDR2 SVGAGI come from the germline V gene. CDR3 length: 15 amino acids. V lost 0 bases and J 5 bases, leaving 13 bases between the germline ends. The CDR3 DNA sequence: TGTGCCAGCAGTTACTCAGGAGGGGGTGCGTATGGCTACACCTTC. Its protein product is CASSYSGGGAYGYTF.

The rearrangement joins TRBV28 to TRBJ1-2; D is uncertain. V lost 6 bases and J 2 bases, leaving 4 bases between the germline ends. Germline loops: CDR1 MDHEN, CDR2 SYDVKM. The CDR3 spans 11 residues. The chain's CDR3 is CASRSNYGYTF. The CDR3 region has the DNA TGTGCCAGCAGATCAAACTATGGCTACACCTTC.

The CDR3 protein is CASSFAGTGNSPLHF. For the CDR3, the DNA is TGTGCCAGCAGCTTCGCCGGGACGGGGAATTCACCCCTCCACTTT. V and J are TRBV2 and TRBJ1-6, with D perhaps matching TRBD1 (5 bases). The CDR3 contains 15 residues. The germline gives CDR1 SNHLY, CDR2 FYNNEI. The V end was cut by 6 bases, the J end by 7 bases, with 16 bases between. Variable domain in full (rest from reference TRBV2 and TRBJ1-6): EPEVTQTPSHQVTQMGQEVILRCVPISNHLYFYWYRQILGQKVEFLVSFYNNEISEKSEIFDDQFSVERPDGSNFTLKIRSTKLEDSAMYFCASSFAGTGNSPLHFGNGTRLTVT.

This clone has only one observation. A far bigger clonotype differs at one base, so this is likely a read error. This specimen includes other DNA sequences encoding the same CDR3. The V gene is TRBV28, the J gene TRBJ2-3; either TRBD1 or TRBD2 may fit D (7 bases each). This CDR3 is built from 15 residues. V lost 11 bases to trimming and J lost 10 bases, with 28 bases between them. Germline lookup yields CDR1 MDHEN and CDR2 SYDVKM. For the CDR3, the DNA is TGTGCCCGCTCCGCAGGGGGGGGGCCCCAGGGAGCGCAGTATTTT. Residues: CARSAGGGPQGAQYF.

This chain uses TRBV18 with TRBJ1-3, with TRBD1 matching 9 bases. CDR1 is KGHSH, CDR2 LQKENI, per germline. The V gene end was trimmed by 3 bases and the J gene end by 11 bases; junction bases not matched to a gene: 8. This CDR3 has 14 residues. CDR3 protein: CASSPGGQGISIYF. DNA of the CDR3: TGTGCCAGCTCACCCGGCGGACAGGGGATCTCCATATATTTT.